These 9 T cell receptor beta chains were sequenced from one sample in a study of cytomegalovirus exposure and HLA in healthy donors. The PCR had 60 Vbeta and 13 Jbeta primers. Assay: immunoSEQ multiplex PCR; the TCRdb copy retains only in-frame clones and omits some. The profile shows roughly 170,000 clones, about four fifths of them singletons. Sequences were obtained from PBMCs. The receptors were sampled from a woman aged 18-29 years in good health and CMV-seronegative.

The rearrangement links TRBV5-4 to TRBJ2-7, with a tentative D call TRBD2 (6 bases). Trimming removed 5 bases at V and 2 bases at J, with 17 bases between. Germline-derived CDR1 and CDR2 are SGHNT and YYREEE (reference sequence). The CDR3 totals 15 residues. The DNA of the CDR3 is TGTGCCAGCAGTACCCCCCGGGGGTCCCCCTACGAGCAGTACTTC. It translates to CASSTPRGSPYEQYF. Filled out from reference TRBV5-4 and TRBJ2-7, the complete variable domain reads ETGVTQSPTHLIKTRGQQVTLRCSSQSGHNTVSWYQQALGQGPQFIFQYYREEENGRGNFPPRFSGLQFPNYSSELNVNALELDDSALYLCASSTPRGSPYEQYFGPGTRLTVT.

The chain joins TRBV11-2 to TRBJ2-7; TRBD2 aligns across 10 bases. CDR1 is SGHAT and CDR2 is FQNNGV in the germline V gene. V shed 3 bases, J shed 3 bases, and the junction held 2 bases outside the gene matches. CDR3 length: 14 residues. The CDR3 nucleotides are TGTGCCAGCAGCTTCGGGACTAGCGTCTACGAGCAGTACTTC. It is translated as CASSFGTSVYEQYF.

This chain joins TRBV28 and TRBJ2-7; TRBD2 aligns across 13 bases. CDR1 is MDHEN, CDR2 SYDVKM, per germline. CDR3 length: 22 amino acids. V trimming: 4 bases; J trimming: 5 bases; junction bases outside the gene matches: 26. In nucleotides, the CDR3 is TGTGCCAGCAGTTCAGGACAGGGGGGGGGTACTAGCGGGAGGGCCACATCTAACGAGCAGTACTTC. This codes for CASSSGQGGGTSGRATSNEQYF.

V usage is TRBV7-8 and J usage is TRBJ1-1, with a weak D call TRBD1 (6 bases). CDR3 length: 14 amino acids. Germline V gene data show CDR1 as SGHVS and CDR2 as FQNEAQ. Trimming pared 5 bases from V and 1 base from J, leaving 11 bases between. This chain's CDR3 is CASSPGTRNTEAFF. The DNA of the CDR3 is TGTGCCAGCAGCCCAGGGACAAGGAACACTGAAGCTTTCTTT.

This clone was seen only a few times. V and J are TRBV5-1 and TRBJ2-5; the match to TRBD2 covers 7 bases. CDR1 is SGHRS, CDR2 YFSETQ, per germline. V shed 6 bases and J 2 bases; nucleotides not matched to a gene: 10. This CDR3 spans 15 amino acids. The CDR3 coding sequence is TGCGCCAGCAACTCAATAGCGGGTCTGCAAGAGACCCAGTACTTC. As protein: CASNSIAGLQETQYF.

This rearrangement joins TRBV7-9 to TRBJ2-6, with 7 bases fitting TRBD1. The CDR3 has 15 residues. V shed 5 bases, J shed 0 bases, and the junction held 1 base outside the gene matches. The germline gives CDR1 SEHNR, CDR2 FQNEAQ (reference sequence). Here the CDR3 reads CASSGTDSGANVLTF. CDR3 coding DNA: TGTGCCAGCAGCGGGACAGACTCTGGGGCCAACGTCCTGACTTTC.

This rearrangement joins TRBV28 to TRBJ2-1; 10 nucleotides line up with TRBD1. The germline V gene has CDR1 MDHEN and CDR2 SYDVKM. The CDR3 runs to 12 residues. The CDR3 spells CAGETGGSEQFF. The CDR3 DNA reads as TGTGCTGGTGAGACAGGGGGCAGCGAGCAGTTCTTC.

The chain links TRBV19 to TRBJ1-3, with D unresolved. Between the trimmed V and J ends, which lost 3 bases and 3 bases, there was a span of 6 bases. This CDR3 comprises 13 residues. In germline, CDR1 is LNHDA, CDR2 SQIVND (reference sequence). The CDR3 loop is CASSMSFGNTIYF. DNA of the CDR3: TGTGCCAGTAGTATGAGTTTTGGAAACACCATATATTTT.

The rearrangement links TRBV2 to TRBJ2-7; maybe TRBD1 (6 bases). Germline V gene data show CDR1 as SNHLY and CDR2 as FYNNEI. This CDR3 spans 15 amino acids. V lost 3 bases and J 2 bases, leaving 14 bases between the germline ends. Here the CDR3 reads CASSDGVQGAYEQYF. The CDR3 nucleotides read TGTGCCAGCAGTGATGGTGTACAGGGAGCCTACGAGCAGTACTTC.